The present T cell receptor beta chain was sequenced within a study of beta chain features in type 1 diabetes (dated by TCRdb to the late 2010s). With regard to the full study: Patients and healthy donors did not differ in mean age, gender distribution, total cell number or subset yield. Naive and central memory subsets were obtained from all 30 or so donors, but regulatory and stem cell-like memory subsets were isolated from only 8 patients and roughly eight healthy donors. A total of 100 million to 140 million sorted cells were examined across all samples, and the number of cells per subset was strongly correlated with RNA yield. The study compared TCRB repertoires of sorted circulating CD4+ T cell subsets between recently diagnosed type 1 diabetes patients and matched healthy donors.

The entire amount of isolated RNA was reverse transcribed using the High Capacity cDNA Reverse Transcription Kit, so the sequenced TCRB transcripts were expressed ones. Deep immunoSEQ sequencing was performed on naive, central memory and regulatory T cell samples, with an average of roughly 4 million total reads per sample. Sorted cells were lysed in RLT buffer, and RNA was extracted using DNase-treated RNeasy Micro or Mini kits according to cell number. Each cell subset was processed separately to prevent cross-contamination, with patient and healthy donor samples processed together. Using the immunoSEQ multiplex PCR, TCRB sequences were amplified from cDNA into 87-bp fragments spanning the CDR3 region. Sequencing of the amplicons was done on the Illumina HiSeq platform. Under the source paper's analysis protocol: Synthetic template baselines were used to correct PCR bias computationally, reads within Hamming distance 2 were collapsed together, and singletons that could not be merged were discarded. Reads were aligned against IMGT so that V, D and J genes, CDR3 length and insertions or deletions at six rearrangement sites could be assigned. Within each subset, clonotype counts were normalized to the number of sorted cells before true diversity and Gini coefficients were calculated with the tcR R package. Repertoire sharing was quantified using the overlap coefficient calculated on TCRB nucleotide sequences. Out-of-frame TCRB sequences from naive cells were analyzed to stand in for the pre-selection repertoire. In its TCRdb copy, this immuneACCESS table keeps in-frame sequences only and misses some clones. Where compared with another copy, unresolved V genes explain less than half of these, and the others have no known cause. V and J calls and clone size are as listed in that table; D and trimming were resolved from the DNA. The sample has approximately 600,000 clones on record, 9.5% to 15% of them singletons. The biggest ten clones account for roughly 0.11% of the sample.

From the germline V gene (reference sequence), CDR1 is MNHEY and CDR2 is SMNVEV. V and J lose 4 bases and 8 bases, and a span of 14 bases separates them. The CDR3 spans 14 residues, from the cysteine through the phenylalanine. Just CDR3 DNA is preserved here, 42 bases in frame from base 1. Paper-wide results and their limitations: A moderate but significant shortening of TCRB CDR3 length was observed in type 1 diabetes patients in all four CD4+ subsets. Naive, central memory and regulatory TCRB repertoires appeared more similar among patients than among healthy donors. Sequencing cDNA rather than genomic DNA could over-represent highly expressing activated cells, although activation and CD3 levels did not differ between groups. Because the HLA sub-analyses included only small numbers of individuals, any influence of HLA type on TCRB rearrangement was left unresolved. Patients with type 1 diabetes made fewer insertions and deleted more nucleotides at VDJ recombination sites, implying thymic rearrangement abnormalities. PCR might favor shorter templates, but patient and control samples were amplified and corrected together, so any skew would affect both groups equally.

Turning to this clone: It lacks a known antigen. No qualities accompany the bases; no much larger clone lies one base away.

From each donor, a single peripheral blood sample of approximately 0.11 L on average was drawn into heparinised tubes. A BD FACSAria II and a panel including CD45RO, CCR7, CD25, CD127, CD95 and CD27 were used to sort naive, central memory, regulatory and stem cell-like memory CD4+ T cells. All sorted populations exceeded 95% purity. Right away, PBMCs were isolated by Lymphoprep density gradient centrifugation and were stained directly, with no culture step. So that batch effects would be minimized, each experiment stained and sorted samples in pairs, pairing one healthy donor with one patient. This TCR derives from a man between 25 and 39 years old with type 1 diabetes. The chain employs TRBV27 and TRBJ1-4; D gene: possibly TRBD1, on 6 matching bases. The specimen sequenced was naive CD4+ T cells from blood. The sample's cell subset or site label, decoded: true naive CD4+ T cells. In nucleotides, the sequence is TGTGCCAGCAGTTCGCCCTACAGGGAGGAAAAACTGTTTTTT. Its coded protein is CASSSPYREEKLFF.